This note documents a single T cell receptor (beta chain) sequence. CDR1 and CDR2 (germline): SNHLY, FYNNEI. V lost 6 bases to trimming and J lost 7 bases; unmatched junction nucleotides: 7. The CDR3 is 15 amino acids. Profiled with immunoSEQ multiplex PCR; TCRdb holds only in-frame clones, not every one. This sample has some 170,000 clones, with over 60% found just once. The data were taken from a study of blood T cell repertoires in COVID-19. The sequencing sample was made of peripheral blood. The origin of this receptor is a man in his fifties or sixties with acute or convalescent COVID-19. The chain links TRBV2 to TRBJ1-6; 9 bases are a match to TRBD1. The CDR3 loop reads CASRPRTGENSPLHF. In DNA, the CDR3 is TGTGCCAGCAGACCCCGGACAGGGGAGAATTCACCCCTCCACTTT.